These 13 T cell receptor beta chains came from one sample sequenced in a study of T-cell reconstitution after alpha-beta-depleted transplantation in children. Unique molecular identifiers tagged the TCRbeta library. TCRdb used MiXCR to reprocess the PCR reads, holding one entry per CDR3 protein. The sample carries hundreds of thousands of distinct CDR3 sequences, around 13% recorded once. The material sequenced was PBMCs from the stem cell graft donor, taken from the stem cell graft. The receptors originated from a human donor who donated a stem cell graft to a child with combined immunodeficiency.

This clonotype has at least ten counts. The chain is built from TRBV2 and TRBJ2-1, with TRBD1 matching over 7 bases. With V trimmed by 5 bases and J by 4 bases, 5 bases remained unmatched. Looked up from germline, CDR1 is SNHLY and CDR2 is FYNNEI. The CDR3 length is 14 residues. The CDR3: CASSSRGPYNEQFF. The CDR3 nucleotides are TGTGCCAGCAGTTCTAGGGGGCCTTACAATGAGCAGTTCTTC.

The CDR3 loop is CASSAPGTETQYF. In DNA form, the CDR3 reads TGTGCCAGCAGTGCTCCAGGAACAGAGACCCAGTACTTC. The chain employs TRBV2 and TRBJ2-5, with D unresolved. Germline lookup yields CDR1 SNHLY and CDR2 FYNNEI. V lost 4 bases and J 4 bases, leaving 10 bases between the germline ends. The CDR3 runs 13 residues. Full variable domain (missing parts from reference TRBV2 and TRBJ2-5): EPEVTQTPSHQVTQMGQEVILRCVPISNHLYFYWYRQILGQKVEFLVSFYNNEISEKSEIFDDQFSVERPDGSNFTLKIRSTKLEDSAMYFCASSAPGTETQYFGPGTRLLVL.

This clonotype was seen ten or more times. V is TRBV20-1 and J is TRBJ2-2; 11 bases line up with TRBD2. CDR1 and CDR2 from the germline V gene are DFQATT and SNEGSKA (reference sequence). J gave up 0 bases and V 0 bases, and 6 bases lay outside the gene matches. This CDR3 has 18 residues. CDR3 DNA sequence: TGCAGTGCTAGAGATCTGGTAGCGGGAGGGCCGAACACCGGGGAGCTGTTTTTT. Amino acids: CSARDLVAGGPNTGELFF.

This clonotype turned up a few times. The gene calls are TRBV5-1 and TRBJ2-3, with a weak D call TRBD1 (6 bases). The V gene's germline CDR1 is SGHRS and CDR2 YFSETQ. Trimming took off 0 bases at V and 6 bases at J, with 11 bases between the two ends. The CDR3 sequence is 14 residues long. The chain's CDR3 is CASSLDFRGDTQYF. Here the CDR3 DNA reads TGCGCCAGCAGCTTGGATTTCAGGGGTGATACGCAGTATTTT.

This clonotype was found many times. V usage is TRBV12-3 or TRBV12-4 and J usage is TRBJ2-7; possible D gene TRBD2, 5 bases. The V gene lost 3 bases and the J gene lost 6 bases, with 18 bases spanning the gap. The CDR3 has 15 residues. CDR3 in amino acids: CASSLGVQRQAEQYF. In DNA, the CDR3 is TGTGCCAGCAGTTTGGGAGTACAGCGGCAAGCCGAGCAGTACTTC.

In its sample, this clonotype was seen a few times. CDR3 loop: CSANDRTGLLYEQYF. CDR3 coding DNA: TGCAGTGCTAATGATAGGACAGGACTTCTCTACGAGCAGTACTTC. V gene TRBV20-1 combines with J gene TRBJ2-7, with 7 positions matching TRBD1. CDR1 and CDR2 from the germline V gene are DFQATT and SNEGSKA (reference sequence). The CDR3 has 15 amino acids. Trimming took 4 bases from V and 3 from J; bases not matched to a gene: 12.

V gene TRBV5-1 combines with J gene TRBJ2-2, with D tentatively TRBD2 (5 bases). Trimming removed 6 bases from V and 4 bases from J, with 13 bases in between. Germline-derived CDR1 and CDR2 are SGHRS and YFSETQ. CDR3 length: 14 amino acids. CDR3 nucleotides: TGCGCCAGCACAGGACTCTCGGGCACCGGGGAGCTGTTTTTT. It is translated as CASTGLSGTGELFF.

This clonotype was counted many times. The chain uses TRBV5-1 and TRBJ2-3; D may be TRBD2 (6 bases). The length of the CDR3 is 14 residues. The germline V and J ends were trimmed by 0 bases and 4 bases, with 9 bases remaining between them. The germline CDR1 and CDR2 sequences are SGHRS and YFSETQ. DNA of the CDR3: TGCGCCAGCAGCTTGGTTGGGGAGGCAGATACGCAGTATTTT. The encoded protein is CASSLVGEADTQYF.

The CDR3 is CASSLPLAGPSSYNEQFF. The DNA of the CDR3 is TGTGCCAGCAGCTTACCACTAGCGGGCCCCTCCTCCTACAATGAGCAGTTCTTC. The rearrangement uses TRBV7-2 and TRBJ2-1, with TRBD2 matching 9 bases. Trimming removed 2 bases from V and 0 bases from J; junction bases left unmatched: 8. This CDR3 contains 18 residues. The germline CDR1 and CDR2 sequences are SGHTA and FQGNSA.

V is TRBV25-1 and J is TRBJ2-3, with D tentatively TRBD2 (5 bases). V was pared by 4 bases and J by 0 bases, with 17 bases between. Germline V gene data show CDR1 as MGHDK and CDR2 as SYGVNS. The CDR3 length is 17 residues. Here the CDR3 DNA reads TGTGCCAGCAGTGCTTTCCCCGGCGGCGGGAGCACAGATACGCAGTATTTT. Translation gives CASSAFPGGGSTDTQYF.

The rearrangement uses TRBV7-3 and TRBJ2-3; D is unclear. This CDR3 comprises 14 residues. V was clipped by 5 bases and J by 0 bases, with 9 bases between them. The V gene's germline CDR1 is SGHTA and CDR2 FQGTGA. CDR3 in DNA: TGTGCCAGCAGCCCCTCCCTCAGCACAGATACGCAGTATTTT. This codes for CASSPSLSTDTQYF.

The rearrangement links TRBV12-3 or TRBV12-4 to TRBJ1-5; weak D call: TRBD1 (6 bases). CDR3 length equals 14 residues. V was cut by 2 bases and J by 5 bases, with 10 bases left in between. CDR3 coding DNA: TGTGCCAGCAGTTTATTGACAGGCCATCAGCCCCAGCATTTT. Translated, it gives CASSLLTGHQPQHF.

The table lists this clonotype with many counts. The genes are TRBV2 and TRBJ1-2, with D hard to call. There are 13 residues in the CDR3. Trimming stripped 4 bases from V and 2 bases from J, with 8 bases between. The germline V gene encodes CDR1 SNHLY and CDR2 FYNNEI. In DNA, the CDR3 is TGTGCCAGCAGTGGAAACGTCAACTATGGCTACACCTTC. Its translation is CASSGNVNYGYTF.